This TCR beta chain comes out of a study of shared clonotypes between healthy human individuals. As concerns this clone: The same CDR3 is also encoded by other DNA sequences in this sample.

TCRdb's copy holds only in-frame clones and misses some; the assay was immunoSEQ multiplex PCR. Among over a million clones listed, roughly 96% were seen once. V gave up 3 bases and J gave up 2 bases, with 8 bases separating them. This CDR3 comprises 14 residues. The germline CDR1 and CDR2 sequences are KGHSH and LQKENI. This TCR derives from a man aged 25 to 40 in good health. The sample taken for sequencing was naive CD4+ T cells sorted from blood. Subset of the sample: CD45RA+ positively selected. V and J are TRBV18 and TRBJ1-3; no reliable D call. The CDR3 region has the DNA TGTGCCAGCTCACCCCAAAATACTGGAAACACCATATATTTT. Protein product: CASSPQNTGNTIYF.